A single T cell receptor (beta chain) is shown here with its context. Antigen unknown. The data are from a study of T cell repertoires in cytomegalovirus infection. Whole-study context: As its CMV epitopes, the study selected recently identified HLA-C-restricted and well-studied HLA-B-restricted targets. It can be stated that public TCR beta signatures indicated CMV infection as well as a matching HLA type.

Trimming stripped 3 bases from V and 4 bases from J, with 15 bases between. The CDR3 runs 14 residues. Per germline, CDR1 DFQATT and CDR2 SNEGSKA (reference sequence). A single record per CDR3 protein comes from TCRdb applying MiXCR to the reads. Of tens of thousands of distinct CDR3 sequences listed, roughly 44% are singletons. The input for sequencing was CD8+ T cells from cultured PBMCs, taken from culture after CMV antigen stimulation. This receptor was taken from a human donor in good health (CMV status not recorded). Some clones in this sample may be carry-over from other donors' samples. The V call is TRBV20-1, the J call TRBJ1-1, with a tentative D call TRBD1 (5 bases). CDR3 in DNA: TGCAGTGCTAGCCAGATAGAGGGGTTCACTGAAGCTTTCTTT. It is translated as CSASQIEGFTEAFF.